This TCR beta chain was found in a study of identical twins. Only healthy Caucasians were enrolled as donors. This clonotype was recorded at least ten times. Germline CDR1 reads DFQATT; CDR2 reads SNEGSKA (reference sequence). The CDR3 has 15 residues. V trimming: 4 bases; J trimming: 1 base; junction bases outside the gene matches: 8. In TCRdb, the 5' RACE reads were re-called with MiXCR into one record per CDR3 protein. Of approximately 700,000 distinct CDR3 sequences listed, roughly 6.2% are singletons. Input material: naive T cells sorted from blood. The TCR comes from a man between 18 and 29 years old in good health. The gene calls are TRBV20-1 and TRBJ1-1; TRBD1 matches 8 bases. The DNA of the CDR3 is TGCAGTGCTAAGAAATCAGGGACAGGGAACACTGAAGCTTTCTTT. Its protein product is CSAKKSGTGNTEAFF.